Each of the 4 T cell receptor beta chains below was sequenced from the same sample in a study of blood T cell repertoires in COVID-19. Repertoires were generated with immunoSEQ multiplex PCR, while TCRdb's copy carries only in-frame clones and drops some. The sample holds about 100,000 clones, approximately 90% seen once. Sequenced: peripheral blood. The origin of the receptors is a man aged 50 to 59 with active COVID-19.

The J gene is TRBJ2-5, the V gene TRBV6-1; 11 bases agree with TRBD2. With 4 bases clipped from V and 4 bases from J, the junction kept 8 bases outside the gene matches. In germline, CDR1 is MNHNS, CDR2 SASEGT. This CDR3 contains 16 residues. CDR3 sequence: CASSVSSGGARETQYF. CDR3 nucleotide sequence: TGTGCCAGCAGTGTCAGTAGCGGGGGGGCCCGAGAGACCCAGTACTTC.

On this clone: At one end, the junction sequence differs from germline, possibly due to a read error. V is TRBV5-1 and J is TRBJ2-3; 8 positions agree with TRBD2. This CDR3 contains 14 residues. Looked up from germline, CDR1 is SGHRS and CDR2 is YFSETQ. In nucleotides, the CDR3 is TGCGCCAGCAGCCCCCGGACTAGCACGGATACGCAGTATTTT. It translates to CASSPRTSTDTQYF.

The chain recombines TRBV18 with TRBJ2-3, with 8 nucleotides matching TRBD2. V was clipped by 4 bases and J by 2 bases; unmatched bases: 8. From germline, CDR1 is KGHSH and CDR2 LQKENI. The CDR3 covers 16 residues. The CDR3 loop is CASSHRGSGVTDTQYF. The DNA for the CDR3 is TGTGCCAGCTCACACCGGGGTAGCGGGGTCACAGATACGCAGTATTTT.

The chain's CDR3 is CASSPGLASETQYF. The CDR3 nucleotides read TGCGCCAGCAGCCCGGGACTAGCCTCAGAGACCCAGTACTTC. This chain connects TRBV4-1 to TRBJ2-5; TRBD2 aligns across 9 bases. Germline lookup yields CDR1 MGHRA and CDR2 YSYEKL. The V and J ends lost 4 bases and 4 bases, in that order; junction bases with no gene match: 4. This CDR3 is 14 amino acids long.